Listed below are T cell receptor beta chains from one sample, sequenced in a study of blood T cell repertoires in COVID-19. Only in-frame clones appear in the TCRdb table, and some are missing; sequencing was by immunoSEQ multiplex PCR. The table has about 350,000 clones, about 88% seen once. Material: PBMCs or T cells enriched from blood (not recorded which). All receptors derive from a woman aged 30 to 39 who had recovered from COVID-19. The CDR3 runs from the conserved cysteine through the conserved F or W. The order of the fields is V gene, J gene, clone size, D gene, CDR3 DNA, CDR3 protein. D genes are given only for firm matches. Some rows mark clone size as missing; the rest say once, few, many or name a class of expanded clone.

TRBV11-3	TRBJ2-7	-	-	TGTGCCAGCAGCTTAGATACTAGGAGTGAGCAGTACTTC	CASSLDTRSEQYF
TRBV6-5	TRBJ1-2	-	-	TGTGCCAGCAGTTACTCAGGGGATAGCTATGGCTACACCTTC	CASSYSGDSYGYTF
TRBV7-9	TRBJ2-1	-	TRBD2	TGTGCCAGCCGCATCGGGACTAGCTTTCCAAATGAGCAGTTCTTC	CASRIGTSFPNEQFF
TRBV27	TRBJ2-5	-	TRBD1	TGTGCCAGCAGTTTTTACAGGGGTTTACGGGAGACCCAGTACTTC	CASSFYRGLRETQYF
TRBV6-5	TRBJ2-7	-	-	TGTGCCAGCAGCCCACGGGGGATTAAGCAGTACTTC	CASSPRGIKQYF
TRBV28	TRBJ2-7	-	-	TGTGCCAGCAGTTATATTCCCTCGAGGCCGGGCGAGCAGTACTTC	CASSYIPSRPGEQYF
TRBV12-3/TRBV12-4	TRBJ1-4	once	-	TGTGCCAGCACTCTGTTTAGGGGTGAAAAACTGTTTTTT	CASTLFRGEKLFF
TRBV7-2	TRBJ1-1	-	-	TGTGCCAGCAGCTTAGCTCTCACAGGGCCCGCTGAAGCTTTCTTT	CASSLALTGPAEAFF
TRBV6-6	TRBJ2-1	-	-	TGTGCCAGCAGTTACAGCCGAAACAATGAGCAGTTCTTC	CASSYSRNNEQFF
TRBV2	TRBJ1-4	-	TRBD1	TGTGCCAGCAGGAGGGGGCAGGTAAGAGAAAAACTGTTTTTT	CASRRGQVREKLFF
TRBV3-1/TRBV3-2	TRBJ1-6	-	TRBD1	TGTGCCAGCAGTCAATTCCCCGTGGGACAGGGGAATTCACCCCTCCACTTT	CASSQFPVGQGNSPLHF
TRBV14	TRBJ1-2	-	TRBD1	TGTGCCAGCAGCCAAGACAGGGGGAACCTCTATGGCTACACCTTC	CASSQDRGNLYGYTF
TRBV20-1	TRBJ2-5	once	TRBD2	TGCAGTGCTAGTCGGACTAGCGGGCGTTACCAAGAGACCCAGTACTTC	CSASRTSGRYQETQYF
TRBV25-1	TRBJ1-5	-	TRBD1	TGTGCCAGCAGTGTGACAGGGCATCAGCCCCAGCATTTT	CASSVTGHQPQHF
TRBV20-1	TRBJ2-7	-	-	TGCAGTGCTAGAGTCAGCTACGAGCAGTACTTC	CSARVSYEQYF
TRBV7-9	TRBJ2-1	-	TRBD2	TGTGCCAGCAGCTTAGGACTAGCGGACAATGAGCAGTTCTTC	CASSLGLADNEQFF
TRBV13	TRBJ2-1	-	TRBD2	TGTGCCAGCAGCTTAGGGATCGGGAGGGCCTTCATCTACAATGAGCAGTTCTTC	CASSLGIGRAFIYNEQFF
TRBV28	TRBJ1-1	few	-	TGTGCCAGCAGGGATGTGGGAGGTTCCACTGAAGCTTTCTTT	CASRDVGGSTEAFF
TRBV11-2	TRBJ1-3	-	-	TGTGCCAGCAGCTTAGATGGCTTGATATATTTT	CASSLDGLIYF
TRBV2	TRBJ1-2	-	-	TGTGCCAGCAGTGAGCGAACGGAGAACTATGGCTACACCTTC	CASSERTENYGYTF
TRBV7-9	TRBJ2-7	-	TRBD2	TGTGCCAGCAGCGAAGCCGCGGGGATTAGCGGGAGCCTCCAAAAGTACTTC	CASSEAAGISGSLQKYF
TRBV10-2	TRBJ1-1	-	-	TGCGCCAGCAGTGAGTCCGCTGAAGCTTTCTTT	CASSESAEAFF
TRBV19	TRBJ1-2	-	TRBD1	TGTGCCAGTAGACCGGGACAGGACCACTATGGCTACACCTTC	CASRPGQDHYGYTF
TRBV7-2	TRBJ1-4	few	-	TGTGCCAGCAGCTGGACAGAGAGCACTAATGAAAAACTGTTTTTT	CASSWTESTNEKLFF
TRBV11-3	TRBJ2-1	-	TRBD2	TGTGCCAGCAGCAAGGGGTCTAGCGGGAGTCGAAGGGGCAATGAGCAGTTCTTC	CASSKGSSGSRRGNEQFF
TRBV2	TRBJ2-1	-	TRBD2	TGTGCCAGCAGGTATAGCGGGCTCTACAATGAGCAGTTCTTC	CASRYSGLYNEQFF
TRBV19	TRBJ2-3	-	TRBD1	TGTGCCAGTAGTATGGGGACAGGGAGCACAGATACGCAGTATTTT	CASSMGTGSTDTQYF
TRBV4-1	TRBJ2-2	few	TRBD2	TGCGCCAGCAGCCAAGTTCCGGGACTAGCGGATACCGGGGAGCTGTTTTTT	CASSQVPGLADTGELFF
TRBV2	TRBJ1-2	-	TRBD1	TGTGCCAGCAGTTTGCACCCGGGACAGGGGGTTAACTATGGCTACACCTTC	CASSLHPGQGVNYGYTF